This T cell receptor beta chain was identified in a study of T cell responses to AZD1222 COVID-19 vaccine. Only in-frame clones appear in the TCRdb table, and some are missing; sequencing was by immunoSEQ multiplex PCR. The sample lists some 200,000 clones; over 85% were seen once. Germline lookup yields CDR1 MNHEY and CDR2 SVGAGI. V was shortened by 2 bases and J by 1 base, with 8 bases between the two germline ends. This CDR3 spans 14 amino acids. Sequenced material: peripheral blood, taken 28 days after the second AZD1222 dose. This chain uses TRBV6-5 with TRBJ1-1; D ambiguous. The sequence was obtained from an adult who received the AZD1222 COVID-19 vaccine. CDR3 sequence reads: CASSYLRENTEAFF. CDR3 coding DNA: TGTGCCAGCAGTTACCTCCGGGAGAACACTGAAGCTTTCTTT.